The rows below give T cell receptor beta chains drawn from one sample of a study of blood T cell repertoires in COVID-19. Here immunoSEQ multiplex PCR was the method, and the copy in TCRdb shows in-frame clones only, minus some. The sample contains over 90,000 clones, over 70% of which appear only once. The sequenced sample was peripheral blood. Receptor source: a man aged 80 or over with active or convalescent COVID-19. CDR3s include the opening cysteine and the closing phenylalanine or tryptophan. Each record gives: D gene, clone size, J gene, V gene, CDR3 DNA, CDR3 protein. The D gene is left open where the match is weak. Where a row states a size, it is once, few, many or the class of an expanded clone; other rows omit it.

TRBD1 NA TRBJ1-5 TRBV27 TGTGCCAGCAGTTTAGGCCCAGGGGGATTGGGTCAGCCCCAGCATTTT CASSLGPGGLGQPQHF
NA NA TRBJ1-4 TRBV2 TGTGCCAGCAGAGGTGACAGAGTAAATGAAAAACTGTTTTTT CASRGDRVNEKLFF
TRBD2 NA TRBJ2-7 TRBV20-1 TGCAGTGGGGGGGAGGGGTACGAGCAGTACTTC CSGGEGYEQYF
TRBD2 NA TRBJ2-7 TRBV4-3 TGCGCCAGCAGCCAAGCCAGGAGCGGGGGGGCCTACGAGCAGTACTTC CASSQARSGGAYEQYF
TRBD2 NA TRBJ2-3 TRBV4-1 TGCGCCAGCAGCCAAGCCCCGCATCTAGCGGGGGCTACAGATACGCAGTATTTT CASSQAPHLAGATDTQYF
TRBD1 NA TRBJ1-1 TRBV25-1 TGTGCCAGCAGGAGGGACAGGGGGGTCATCACTGAAGCTTTCTTT CASRRDRGVITEAFF
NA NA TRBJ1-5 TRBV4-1 TGCGCCAGCAGCCAAGATCGTCAGGTCAATCAGCCCCAGCATTTT CASSQDRQVNQPQHF
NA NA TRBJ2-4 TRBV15 TGTGCCACCAGCACCGGAGGCGAGGGTCCCAAAAACATTCAGTACTTC CATSTGGEGPKNIQYF
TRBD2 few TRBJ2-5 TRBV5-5 TGTGCCAGCAGCTCAGGACTAGCGGCTACCCAAGAGACCCAGTACTTC CASSSGLAATQETQYF
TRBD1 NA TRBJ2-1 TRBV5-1 TGCGCCAGCAGCTTGGTGGGACAGAACAATGAGCAGTTCTTC CASSLVGQNNEQFF
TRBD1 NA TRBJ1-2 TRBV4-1 TGCGCCAGCAGCCTCCCCTGGGACAGGGGTAACTATGGCTACACCTTC CASSLPWDRGNYGYTF
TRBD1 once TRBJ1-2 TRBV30 TGTGCCAGCTCCGGGACAGGGGGTTATGGCTACACCTTC CASSGTGGYGYTF
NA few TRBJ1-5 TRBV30 TGTGCCTGGAGTGTCGCAGGGCGACCAGGGCCGCCCCAGCATTTT CAWSVAGRPGPPQHF
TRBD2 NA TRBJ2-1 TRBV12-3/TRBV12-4 TGTGCCAGCACCCTGACTAGCAGGAATGAGCAGTTCTTC CASTLTSRNEQFF
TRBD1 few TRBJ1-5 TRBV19 TGTGCCAGTAGTGGGAACCACAGGGGCGGGAATAGCAATCAGCCCCAGCATTTT CASSGNHRGGNSNQPQHF
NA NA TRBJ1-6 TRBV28 TGTGCCAGCGGTCAGGGATCGACAGGCAACTCCTATAATTCACCCCTCCACTTT CASGQGSTGNSYNSPLHF
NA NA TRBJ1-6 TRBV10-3 TGTGCCATCAACGGACAGATTAATAATTCACCCCTCCACTTT CAINGQINNSPLHF
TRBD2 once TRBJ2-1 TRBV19 TGTGCCAGTAGTATCGGAGGCGGACGGGGGGGCACTGAGCAGTTCTTC CASSIGGGRGGTEQFF
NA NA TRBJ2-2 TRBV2 TGTGCCAGCACTGAATCGGGGGTCGGGGAGCTGTTTTTT CASTESGVGELFF
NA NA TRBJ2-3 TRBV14 TGTGCCAGCAGCCAAGAGAGGAGCACAGATACGCAGTATTTT CASSQERSTDTQYF
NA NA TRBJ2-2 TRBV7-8 TGTGCCAGCAGCCAGTGGCGGATAGGTAGCGGGGAGCTGTTTTTT CASSQWRIGSGELFF
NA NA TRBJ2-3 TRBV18 TGTGCCAGCTCACCGGTGGGGGCTATAGATACGCAGTATTTT CASSPVGAIDTQYF
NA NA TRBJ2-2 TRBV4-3 TGCGCCAGCAGCCCTGACTACCTTCTCACCGGGGAGCTGTTTTTT CASSPDYLLTGELFF
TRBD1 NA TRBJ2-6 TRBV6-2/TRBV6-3 TGTGCCAGCAGTCGGACAGGGGGCACTGGGGCCAACGTCCTGACTTTC CASSRTGGTGANVLTF
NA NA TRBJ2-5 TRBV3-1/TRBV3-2 TGTGCCAGCAGCCATCGTAGTCTGGAGACCCAGTACTTC CASSHRSLETQYF
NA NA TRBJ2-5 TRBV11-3 TGTGCCAGCAGCTTAGATCCCCGTGCAGATCCTTACCAAGAGACCCAGTACTTC CASSLDPRADPYQETQYF
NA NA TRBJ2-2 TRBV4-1 TGCGCCAGCAGCACCCTAGATATGGGTTTAGCTACCGGGGAGCTGTTTTTT CASSTLDMGLATGELFF
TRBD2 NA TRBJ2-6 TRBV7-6 TGTGCCAGCAGCCTGACAGCGGGGACGGGGGCCAACGTCCTGACTTTC CASSLTAGTGANVLTF
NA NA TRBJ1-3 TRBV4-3 TGCGCCAGCAGCCAAACGGGGAGGGTGGGTGGAAACACCATATATTTT CASSQTGRVGGNTIYF
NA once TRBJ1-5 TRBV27 TGTGCCAGCAGACGGACAAATAGCAATCAGCCCCAGCATTTT CASRRTNSNQPQHF
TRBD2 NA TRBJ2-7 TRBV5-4 TGTGCCAGCAGCCCACGGAGGGAGGGCCCATACGAGCAGTACTTC CASSPRREGPYEQYF
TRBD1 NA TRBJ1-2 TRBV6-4 TGTGCCAGCTCCAGGACAGGGAGTGGTGGCTACACCTTC CASSRTGSGGYTF
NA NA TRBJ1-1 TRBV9 TGTGCCAGCAGCGTAGGGCCACAGGGTGCGAACACTGAAGCTTTCTTT CASSVGPQGANTEAFF
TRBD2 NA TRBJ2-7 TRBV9 TGTGCCAGCAGCGCCCTGGGAGCGGGGGGTCTCCCCGAGCAGTACTTC CASSALGAGGLPEQYF
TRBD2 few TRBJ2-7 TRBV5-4 TGTGCCAGCAGCCAGTGGGGAGGGTACGAGCAGTACTTC CASSQWGGYEQYF
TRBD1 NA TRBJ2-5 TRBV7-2 TGTGCCAGCAGCATGGACAGGGGGTATTCGGAGACCCAGTACTTC CASSMDRGYSETQYF
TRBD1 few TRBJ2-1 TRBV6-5 TGTGCCAGCAGAACACCGGGACAGGGGACGGGGGAGCAGTTCTTC CASRTPGQGTGEQFF
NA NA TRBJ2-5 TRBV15 TGTGCCACCGGGCGCGGGGCCCAAGAGACCCAGTACTTC CATGRGAQETQYF
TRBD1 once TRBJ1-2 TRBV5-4 TGTGCCAGCAGCTTACCAGGACAGGGGGTGTATGGCTACACCTTC CASSLPGQGVYGYTF
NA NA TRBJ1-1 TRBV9 TGTGCCAGCAGCGGGGGACAAGTCATGAACACTGAAGCTTTCTTT CASSGGQVMNTEAFF
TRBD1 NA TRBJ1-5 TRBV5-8 TGTGCCAGCAGCTTGGGACAGGGGCAGGGCAATCAGCCCCAGCATTTT CASSLGQGQGNQPQHF
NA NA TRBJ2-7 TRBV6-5 TGTGCCAGCAGGAGAGAGTACGAGCAGTACTTC CASRREYEQYF
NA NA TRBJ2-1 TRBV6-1 TGTGCCAGCAGTAGGGGACACCATACGGATGAGCAGTTCTTC CASSRGHHTDEQFF
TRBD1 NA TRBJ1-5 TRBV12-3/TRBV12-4 TGTGCCAGCAGTATCACAGGGGTTCAGCCCCAGCATTTT CASSITGVQPQHF
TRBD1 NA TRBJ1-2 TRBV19 TGTGCCAGTAGTATAGGGTCGGCGGGACAGAAGGCCTATGGCTACACCTTC CASSIGSAGQKAYGYTF
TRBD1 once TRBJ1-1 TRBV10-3 TGTGCCATCAGTGAAAGAACAGGGGCGAAGAACACTGAAGCTTTCTTT CAISERTGAKNTEAFF
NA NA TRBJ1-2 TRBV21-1 TGTGCCAGCAGCATTACAGGGGACCGAAGATTCTATGGCTACACCTTC CASSITGDRRFYGYTF
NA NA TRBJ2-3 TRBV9 TGTGCCAGCAGCCAAGGGTATGGGAGTCGGAGCACAGATACGCAGTATTTT CASSQGYGSRSTDTQYF
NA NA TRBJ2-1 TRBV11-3 TGTGCCAGCAGCTTGGGCACCTTCTCCTACAATGAGCAGTTCTTC CASSLGTFSYNEQFF
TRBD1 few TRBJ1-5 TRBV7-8 TGTGCCAGCAGCCCCCCAGGGGGACAGCATTTT CASSPPGGQHF